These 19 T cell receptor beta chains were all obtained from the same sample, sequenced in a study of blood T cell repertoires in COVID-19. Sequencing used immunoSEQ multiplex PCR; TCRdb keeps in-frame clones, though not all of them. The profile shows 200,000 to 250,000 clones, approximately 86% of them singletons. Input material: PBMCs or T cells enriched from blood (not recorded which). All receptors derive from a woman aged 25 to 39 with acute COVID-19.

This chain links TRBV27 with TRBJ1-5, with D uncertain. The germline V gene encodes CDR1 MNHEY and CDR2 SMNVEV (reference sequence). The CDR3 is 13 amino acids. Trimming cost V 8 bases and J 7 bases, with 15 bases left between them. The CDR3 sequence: CASGPGVRQPQHF. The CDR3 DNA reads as TGTGCCAGCGGCCCCGGGGTTCGGCAGCCCCAGCATTTT.

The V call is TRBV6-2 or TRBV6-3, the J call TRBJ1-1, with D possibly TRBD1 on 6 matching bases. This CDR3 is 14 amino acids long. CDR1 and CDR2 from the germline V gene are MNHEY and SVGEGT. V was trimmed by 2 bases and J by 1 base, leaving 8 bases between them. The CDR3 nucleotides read TGTGCCAGCAGTTACGCGGGGGCGAACACTGAAGCTTTCTTT. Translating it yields CASSYAGANTEAFF.

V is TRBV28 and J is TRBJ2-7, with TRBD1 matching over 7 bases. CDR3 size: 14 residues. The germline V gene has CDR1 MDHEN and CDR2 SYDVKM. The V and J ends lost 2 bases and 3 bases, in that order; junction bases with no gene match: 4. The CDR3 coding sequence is TGTGCCAGCAGTTTAGACCCAGGGGGCTACGAGCAGTACTTC. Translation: CASSLDPGGYEQYF.

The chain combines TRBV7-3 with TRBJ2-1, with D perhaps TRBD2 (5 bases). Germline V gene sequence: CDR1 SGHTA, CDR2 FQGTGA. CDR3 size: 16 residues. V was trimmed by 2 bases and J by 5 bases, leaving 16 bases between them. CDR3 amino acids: CASSLGEAVRNNEQFF. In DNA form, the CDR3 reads TGTGCCAGCAGCTTAGGTGAAGCGGTACGAAACAATGAGCAGTTCTTC.

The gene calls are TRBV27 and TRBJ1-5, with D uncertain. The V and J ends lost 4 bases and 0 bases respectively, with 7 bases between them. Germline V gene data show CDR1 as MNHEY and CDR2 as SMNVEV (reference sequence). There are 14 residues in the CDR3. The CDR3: CASSSPYSNQPQHF. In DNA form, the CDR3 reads TGTGCCAGCAGTTCACCCTATAGCAATCAGCCCCAGCATTTT.

In nucleotides, the CDR3 is TGTGCCAGCAGCCCTGGGACTAGCGGCCTAGGGCGGGATACGCAGTATTTT. This sequence encodes CASSPGTSGLGRDTQYF. The rearrangement joins TRBV7-2 to TRBJ2-3, with 11 bases lining up with TRBD2. Trimming took 5 bases from V and 6 from J; bases not matched to a gene: 13. CDR3 length: 17 residues. CDR1 and CDR2 (germline): SGHTA, FQGNSA.

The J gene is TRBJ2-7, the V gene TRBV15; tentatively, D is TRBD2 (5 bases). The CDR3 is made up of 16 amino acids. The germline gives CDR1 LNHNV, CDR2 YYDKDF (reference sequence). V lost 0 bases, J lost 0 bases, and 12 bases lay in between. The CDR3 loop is CATSRDLGSLSYEQYF. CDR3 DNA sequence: TGTGCCACCAGCAGAGATCTAGGGAGCCTCTCCTACGAGCAGTACTTC.

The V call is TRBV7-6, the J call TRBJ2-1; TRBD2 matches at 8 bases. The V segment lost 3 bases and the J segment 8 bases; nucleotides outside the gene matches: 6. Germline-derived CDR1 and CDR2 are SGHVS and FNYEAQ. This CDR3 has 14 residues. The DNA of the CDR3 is TGTGCCAGCAGCTTGAGAGCGGGAGCGGATGAGCAGTTCTTC. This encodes CASSLRAGADEQFF.

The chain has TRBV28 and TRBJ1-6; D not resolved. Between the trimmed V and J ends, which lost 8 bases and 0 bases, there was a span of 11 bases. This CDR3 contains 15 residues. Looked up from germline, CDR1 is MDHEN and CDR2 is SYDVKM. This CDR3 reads CASQVGSSYNSPLHF. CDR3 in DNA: TGTGCCAGCCAGGTGGGCAGCTCCTATAATTCACCCCTCCACTTT. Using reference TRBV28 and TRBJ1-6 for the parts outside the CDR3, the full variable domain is DVKVTQSSRYLVKRTGEKVFLECVQDMDHENMFWYRQDPGLGLRLIYFSYDVKMKEKGDIPEGYSVSREKKERFSLILESASTNQTSMYLCASQVGSSYNSPLHFGNGTRLTVT.

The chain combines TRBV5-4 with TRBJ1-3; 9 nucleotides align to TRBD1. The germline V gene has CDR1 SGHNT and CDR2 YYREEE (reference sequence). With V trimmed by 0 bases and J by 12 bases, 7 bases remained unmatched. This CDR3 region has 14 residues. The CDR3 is CASSLEGTGQGIYF. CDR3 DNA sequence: TGTGCCAGCAGCTTGGAGGGGACGGGACAGGGCATATATTTT. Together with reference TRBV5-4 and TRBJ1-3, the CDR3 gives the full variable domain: ETGVTQSPTHLIKTRGQQVTLRCSSQSGHNTVSWYQQALGQGPQFIFQYYREEENGRGNFPPRFSGLQFPNYSSELNVNALELDDSALYLCASSLEGTGQGIYFGEGSWLTVV.

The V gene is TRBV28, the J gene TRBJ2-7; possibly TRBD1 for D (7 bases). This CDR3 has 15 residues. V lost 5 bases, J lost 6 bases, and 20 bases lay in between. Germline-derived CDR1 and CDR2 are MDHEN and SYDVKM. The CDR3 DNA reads TGTGCCAGCAGTGCGGCGGGACAGCCAGCGGGCGAGCAGTACTTC. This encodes CASSAAGQPAGEQYF.

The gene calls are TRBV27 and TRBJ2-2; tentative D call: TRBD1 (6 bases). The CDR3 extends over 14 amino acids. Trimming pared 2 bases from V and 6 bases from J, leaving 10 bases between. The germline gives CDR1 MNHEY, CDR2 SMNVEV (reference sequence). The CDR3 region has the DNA TGTGCCAGCAGTTTACAGGGGTGGGCCGGGGAGCTGTTTTTT. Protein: CASSLQGWAGELFF.

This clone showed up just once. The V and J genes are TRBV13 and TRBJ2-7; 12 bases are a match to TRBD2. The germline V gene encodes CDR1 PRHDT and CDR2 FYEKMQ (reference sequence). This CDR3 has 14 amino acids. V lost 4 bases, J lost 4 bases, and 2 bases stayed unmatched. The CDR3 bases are TGTGCCAGCAGCTCGACTAGCGGGAGTTACGAGCAGTACTTC. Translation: CASSSTSGSYEQYF.

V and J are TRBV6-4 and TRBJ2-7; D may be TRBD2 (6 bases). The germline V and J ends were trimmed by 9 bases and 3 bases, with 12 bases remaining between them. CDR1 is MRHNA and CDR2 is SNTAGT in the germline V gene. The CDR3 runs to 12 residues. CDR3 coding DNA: TGTGCCAGGGCCCAGGGAGGCTACGAGCAGTACTTC. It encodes CARAQGGYEQYF.

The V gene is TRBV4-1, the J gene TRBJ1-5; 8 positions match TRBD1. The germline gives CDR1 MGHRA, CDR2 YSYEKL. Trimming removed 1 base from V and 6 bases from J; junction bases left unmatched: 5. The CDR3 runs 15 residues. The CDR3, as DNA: TGCGCCAGCAGCCAAGCCAGGGGGCGCCTTCAGCCCCAGCATTTT. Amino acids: CASSQARGRLQPQHF.

CDR3 sequence: CASSKPTGGYDSPLHF. As DNA, the CDR3 is TGTGCCAGCTCCAAACCGACAGGGGGGTACGATTCACCCCTCCACTTT. The chain couples TRBV27 to TRBJ1-6, with TRBD1 matching over 9 bases. J was trimmed by 8 bases and V by 8 bases; bases with no gene match: 13. Germline V lookup: CDR1 MNHEY, CDR2 SMNVEV (reference sequence). The CDR3 covers 16 residues.

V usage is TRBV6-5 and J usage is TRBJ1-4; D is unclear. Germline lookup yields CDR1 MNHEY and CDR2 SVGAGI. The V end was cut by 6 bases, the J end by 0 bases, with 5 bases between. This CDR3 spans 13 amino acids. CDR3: CASRRATNEKLFF. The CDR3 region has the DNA TGTGCCAGCAGACGGGCAACTAATGAAAAACTGTTTTTT.

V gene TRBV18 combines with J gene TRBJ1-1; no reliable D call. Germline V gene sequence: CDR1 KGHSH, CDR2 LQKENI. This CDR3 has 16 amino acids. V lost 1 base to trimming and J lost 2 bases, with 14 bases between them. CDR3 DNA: TGTGCCAGCTCACCACTCGATCTAGAGATTAACACTGAAGCTTTCTTT. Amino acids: CASSPLDLEINTEAFF.

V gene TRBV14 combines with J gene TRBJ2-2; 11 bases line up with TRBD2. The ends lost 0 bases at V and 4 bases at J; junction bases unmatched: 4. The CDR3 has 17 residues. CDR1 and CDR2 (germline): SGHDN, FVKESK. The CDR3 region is CASSQDSGRALTGELFF. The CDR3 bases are TGTGCCAGCAGCCAAGATAGCGGGAGGGCCCTCACCGGGGAGCTGTTTTTT.